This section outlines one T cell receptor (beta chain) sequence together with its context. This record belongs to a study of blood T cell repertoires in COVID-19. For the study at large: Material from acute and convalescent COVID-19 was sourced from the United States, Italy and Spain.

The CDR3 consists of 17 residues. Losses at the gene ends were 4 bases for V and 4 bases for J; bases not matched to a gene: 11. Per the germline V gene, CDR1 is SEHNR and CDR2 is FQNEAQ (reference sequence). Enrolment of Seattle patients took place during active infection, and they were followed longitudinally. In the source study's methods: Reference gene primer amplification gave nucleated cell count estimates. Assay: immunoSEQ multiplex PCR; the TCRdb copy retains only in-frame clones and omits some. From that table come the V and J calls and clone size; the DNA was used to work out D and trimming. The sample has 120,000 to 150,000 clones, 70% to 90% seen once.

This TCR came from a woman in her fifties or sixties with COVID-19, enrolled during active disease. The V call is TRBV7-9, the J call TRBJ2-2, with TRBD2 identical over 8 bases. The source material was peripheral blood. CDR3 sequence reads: CASSCPRVAGCTGELFF. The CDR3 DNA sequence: TGTGCCAGCAGCTGCCCTCGGGTAGCGGGGTGCACCGGGGAGCTGTTTTTT. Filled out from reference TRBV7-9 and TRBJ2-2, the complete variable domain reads DTGVSQNPRHKITKRGQNVTFRCDPISEHNRLYWYRQTLGQGPEFLTYFQNEAQLEKSRLLSDRFSAERPKGSFSTLEIQRTEQGDSAMYLCASSCPRVAGCTGELFFGEGSRLTVL.